The clone carrying this T cell receptor (beta chain) showed up just once. How the authors handled the data: Amplification from reference gene primers served as the basis for estimated nucleated cell counts. The assay was immunoSEQ multiplex PCR, and TCRdb's table has in-frame clones only and misses some. V and J calls plus clone size are reproduced from that table; the DNA served to infer D and trimming. Here the sample spans 140,000 or so clones, 65% to 90% being singletons. The sample comes from a study of blood T cell repertoires in COVID-19. Study-wide context: Collection of acute and convalescent COVID-19 samples took place in the United States, Italy and Spain. Sample material is recorded as cDNA or gDNA derived from T cells, B-cell-depleted T cells, or PBMCs.

The CDR3 runs to 17 residues. The sample taken for sequencing was peripheral blood. This clonotype was obtained from a human donor in a cohort sampled during active COVID-19. This chain joins TRBV21-1 and TRBJ1-3; the table's D call, TRBD1, was not checked against the DNA. TRBV21-1 is reported as a pseudogene. This CDR3 reads CASSRADRRGSGNTIYF. In nucleotides, the CDR3 is TGTGCCAGCAGCAGAGCGGACAGACGGGGCTCTGGAAACACCATATATTTT.